This T cell receptor beta chain was documented in a study of T cells in Graves' hyperthyroidism and ophthalmopathy. Overall study findings and caveats: Blood also contained most expanded thyroid clonotypes above 0.001.

Patients having uncontrolled infection, another autoimmune disease, pregnancy or lactation were not included. Each diagnosis was grounded in clinical symptoms, serum thyroxine and TRAb, thyroid ultrasound, and orbital computed tomography. In the case of this clonotype: No antigen is known for it.

Amplification of TCR beta CDR3 regions used RNA as the template. First-round RT-PCR with HTBI primers amplified the TCR CDR3 region. TCRdb re-derived calls from the multiplex PCR reads in MiXCR, one entry per CDR3 protein. This sample has roughly 500,000 distinct CDR3 sequences, with about 16% found just once. Between the trimmed V and J ends, which lost 6 bases and 9 bases, there was a span of 9 bases. CDR3 length: 11 amino acids. The germline V gene encodes CDR1 SGDLS and CDR2 YYNGEE. Sequenced material: blood. The receptor was derived from a woman aged 25 to 39 with Graves' ophthalmopathy. The chain joins TRBV9 to TRBJ2-2, with D unresolved. The CDR3 nucleotides are TGTGCCAGCAAGGACGGAAGGGAGCTGTTTTTT. It encodes CASKDGRELFF. The entire variable domain, with the rest obtained from reference TRBV9 and TRBJ2-2, is as follows: DSGVTQTPKHLITATGQRVTLRCSPRSGDLSVYWYQQSLDQGLQFLIQYYNGEERAKGNILERFSAQQFPDLHSELNLSSLELGDSALYFCASKDGRELFFGEGSRLTVL.